The entry below gives a single T cell receptor (beta chain) sequence along with its context. Antigen specificity is unknown. This CDR3 spans 11 amino acids. Germline V gene data show CDR1 as LNHNV and CDR2 as YYDKDF (reference sequence). This record belongs to a study of T cells expressing NK-cell markers. Study information: All TCR beta repertoires analysed originated from sorted CD3+CD56+NKG2C+, CD3+CD56+NKG2C- and CD3+CD56-NKG2C+ T cells. HCMV seropositivity marked seven of the eight sequenced donors; one was seronegative. General study findings and limits: In several donors, these clonotypes also led the CD3+CD56-NKG2C+ fraction. A range of roughly 1.0-8% of CD8+ T cells consisted of dominant NKG2C+ clonotypes in several donors.

TCRdb re-called the 5' RACE reads and shows each CDR3 protein once, DNA omitted. This table holds more than 120,000 distinct CDR3 sequences. J is TRBJ1-1 and V is TRBV15. This sequence was found in a man aged 18 to 29 in good health. The sample consisted of blood T cells: a sorted CD56 or NKG2C T cell subset, CD4+ or CD8+ T cells, or bulk PBMC T cells (not recorded which). The CDR3 sequence is CATKTITEAFF.